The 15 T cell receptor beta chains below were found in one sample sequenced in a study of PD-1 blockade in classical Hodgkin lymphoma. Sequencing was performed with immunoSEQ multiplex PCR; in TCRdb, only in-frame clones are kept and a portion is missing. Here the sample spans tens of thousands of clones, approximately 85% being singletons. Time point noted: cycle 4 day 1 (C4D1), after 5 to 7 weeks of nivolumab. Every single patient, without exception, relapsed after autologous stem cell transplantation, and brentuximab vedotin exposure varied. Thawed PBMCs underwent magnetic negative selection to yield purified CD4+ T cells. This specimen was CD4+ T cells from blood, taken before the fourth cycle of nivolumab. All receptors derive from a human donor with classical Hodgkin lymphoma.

The CDR3 nucleotides read TGTGCCAGCAGCTCCGAGTCCGTGCGGATGCGGAACACTGAAGCTTTCTTT. Protein product: CASSSESVRMRNTEAFF. The V call is TRBV11-2, the J call TRBJ1-1; unclear D gene. Germline V CDR1 and CDR2: SGHAT, FQNNGV. The ends were cut back, 4 bases at V and 1 base at J, with 19 bases in the middle. This CDR3 has 17 residues.

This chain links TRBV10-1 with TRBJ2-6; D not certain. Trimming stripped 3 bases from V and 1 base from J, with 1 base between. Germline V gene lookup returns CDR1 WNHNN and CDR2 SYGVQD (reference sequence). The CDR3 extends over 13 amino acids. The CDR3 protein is CASSESGANVLTF. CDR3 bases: TGCGCCAGCAGTGAATCTGGGGCCAACGTCCTGACTTTC.

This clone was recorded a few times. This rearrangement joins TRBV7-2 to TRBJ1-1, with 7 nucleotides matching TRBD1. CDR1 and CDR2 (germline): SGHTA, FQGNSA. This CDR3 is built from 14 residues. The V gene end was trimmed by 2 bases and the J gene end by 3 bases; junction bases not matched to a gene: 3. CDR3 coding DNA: TGTGCCAGCAGCTTACAGGGGGGGGACACTGAAGCTTTCTTT. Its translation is CASSLQGGDTEAFF.

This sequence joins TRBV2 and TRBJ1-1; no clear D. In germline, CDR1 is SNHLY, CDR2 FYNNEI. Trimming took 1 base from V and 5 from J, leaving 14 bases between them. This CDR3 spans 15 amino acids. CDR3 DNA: TGTGCCAGCAGTGAAGACCAGCCAATTCTGACTGAAGCTTTCTTT. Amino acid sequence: CASSEDQPILTEAFF.

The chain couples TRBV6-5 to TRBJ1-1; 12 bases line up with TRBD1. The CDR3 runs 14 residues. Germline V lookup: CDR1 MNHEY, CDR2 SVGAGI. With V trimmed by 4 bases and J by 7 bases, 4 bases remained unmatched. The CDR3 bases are TGTGCCAGCAGTTCGGGACAGGGGGCCCATGAAGCTTTCTTT. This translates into CASSSGQGAHEAFF.

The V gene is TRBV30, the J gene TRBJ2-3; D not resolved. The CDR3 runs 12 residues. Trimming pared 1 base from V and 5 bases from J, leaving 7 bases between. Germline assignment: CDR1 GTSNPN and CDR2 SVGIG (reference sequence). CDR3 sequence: CAWSGPGDTQYF. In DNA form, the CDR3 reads TGTGCCTGGAGTGGACCTGGAGATACGCAGTATTTT.

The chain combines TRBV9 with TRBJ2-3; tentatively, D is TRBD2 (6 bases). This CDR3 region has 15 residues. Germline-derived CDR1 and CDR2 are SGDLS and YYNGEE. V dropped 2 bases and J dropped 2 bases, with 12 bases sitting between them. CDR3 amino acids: CASSVGGTATDTQYF. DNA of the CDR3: TGTGCCAGCAGCGTTGGCGGGACCGCCACAGATACGCAGTATTTT. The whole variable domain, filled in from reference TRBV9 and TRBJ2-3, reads DSGVTQTPKHLITATGQRVTLRCSPRSGDLSVYWYQQSLDQGLQFLIQYYNGEERAKGNILERFSAQQFPDLHSELNLSSLELGDSALYFCASSVGGTATDTQYFGPGTRLTVL.

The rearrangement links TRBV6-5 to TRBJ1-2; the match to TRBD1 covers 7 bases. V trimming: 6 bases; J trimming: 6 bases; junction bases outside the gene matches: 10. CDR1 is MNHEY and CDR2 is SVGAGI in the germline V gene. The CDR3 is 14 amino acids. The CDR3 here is CASRSRQGRNGYTF. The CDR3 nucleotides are TGTGCCAGCAGGTCCCGACAGGGTCGGAATGGCTACACCTTC.

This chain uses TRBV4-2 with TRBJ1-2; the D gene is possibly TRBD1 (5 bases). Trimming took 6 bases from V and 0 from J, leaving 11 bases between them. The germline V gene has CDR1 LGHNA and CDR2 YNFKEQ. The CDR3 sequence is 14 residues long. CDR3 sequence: CASREQGANYGYTF. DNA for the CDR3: TGTGCCAGCAGGGAGCAGGGAGCTAACTATGGCTACACCTTC.

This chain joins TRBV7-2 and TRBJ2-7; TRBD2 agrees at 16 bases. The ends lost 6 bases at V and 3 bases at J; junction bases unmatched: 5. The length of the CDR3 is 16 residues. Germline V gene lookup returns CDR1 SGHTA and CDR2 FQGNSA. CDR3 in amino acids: CASRGLAGGPYYEQYF. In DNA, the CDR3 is TGTGCCAGCAGGGGACTAGCGGGAGGGCCGTACTACGAGCAGTACTTC. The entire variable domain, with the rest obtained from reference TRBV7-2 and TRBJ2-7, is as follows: GAGVSQSPSNKVTEKGKDVELRCDPISGHTALYWYRQSLGQGLEFLIYFQGNSAPDKSGLPSDRFSAERTGGSVSTLTIQRTQQEDSAVYLCASRGLAGGPYYEQYFGPGTRLTVT.

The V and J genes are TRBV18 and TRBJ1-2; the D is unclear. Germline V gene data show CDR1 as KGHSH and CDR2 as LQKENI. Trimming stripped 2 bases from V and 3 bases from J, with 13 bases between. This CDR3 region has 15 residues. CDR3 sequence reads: CASSPVGMEDYGYTF. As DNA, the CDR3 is TGTGCCAGCTCACCAGTAGGGATGGAAGACTATGGCTACACCTTC.

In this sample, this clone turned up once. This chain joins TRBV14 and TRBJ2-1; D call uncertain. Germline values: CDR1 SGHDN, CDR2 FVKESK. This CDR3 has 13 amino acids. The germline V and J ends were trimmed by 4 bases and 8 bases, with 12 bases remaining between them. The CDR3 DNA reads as TGTGCCAGCAGCCTCCTTATGGGGTATGAGCAGTTCTTC. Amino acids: CASSLLMGYEQFF. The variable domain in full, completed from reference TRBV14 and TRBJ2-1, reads EAGVTQFPSHSVIEKGQTVTLRCDPISGHDNLYWYRRVMGKEIKFLLHFVKESKQDESGMPNNRFLAERTGGTYSTLKVQPAELEDSGVYFCASSLLMGYEQFFGPGTRLTVL.

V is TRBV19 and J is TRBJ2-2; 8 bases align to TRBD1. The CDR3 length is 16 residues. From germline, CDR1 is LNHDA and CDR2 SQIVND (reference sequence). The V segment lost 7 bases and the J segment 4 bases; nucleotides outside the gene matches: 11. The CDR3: CASTTLRTGRTGELFF. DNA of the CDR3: TGTGCCAGTACCACCCTGAGGACAGGGCGCACCGGGGAGCTGTTTTTT. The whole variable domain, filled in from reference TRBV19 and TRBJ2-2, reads DGGITQSPKYLFRKEGQNVTLSCEQNLNHDAMYWYRQDPGQGLRLIYYSQIVNDFQKGDIAEGYSVSREKKESFPLTVTSAQKNPTAFYLCASTTLRTGRTGELFFGEGSRLTVL.

The DNA for the CDR3 is TGTGCCAGCTCGCAGAGCCTGAGGGACGAGCAGTACTTC. Encoded protein: CASSQSLRDEQYF. The rearrangement links TRBV18 to TRBJ2-7; D possibly corresponds to TRBD2 (5 bases). The CDR3 spans 13 residues. V lost 6 bases, J lost 5 bases, and 14 bases lay in between. The germline V gene has CDR1 KGHSH and CDR2 LQKENI.

The chain's CDR3 is CASSIDTGTDTQYF. The CDR3 bases are TGTGCCAGTAGTATCGACACAGGGACAGATACGCAGTATTTT. The rearrangement uses TRBV19 and TRBJ2-3; D possibly corresponds to TRBD1 (6 bases). V lost 3 bases and J 3 bases, leaving 10 bases between the germline ends. The CDR3 totals 14 residues. Germline V gene sequence: CDR1 LNHDA, CDR2 SQIVND (reference sequence).